The source of this T cell receptor beta chain is a study of blood T cell repertoires in COVID-19. Germline trimming cut 4 bases from V and 2 bases from J; bases unmatched to any gene: 2. Per germline, CDR1 MNHEY and CDR2 SVGAGI. This CDR3 region has 13 residues. Profiling relied on immunoSEQ multiplex PCR, and the TCRdb table lists in-frame clones only, not all of them. The top ten hold less than 9% of the sample, which has fewer than 650,000 clones, approximately 88% seen once. This chain joins TRBV6-5 and TRBJ2-7; 7 positions agree with TRBD1. Sequenced input: peripheral blood. This TCR came from a woman aged 50 to 60 with COVID-19, enrolled during active disease. The CDR3 region is CASSSDRTYEQYF. Here the CDR3 DNA reads TGTGCCAGCAGTTCGGACAGGACCTACGAGCAGTACTTC.